This TCR beta chain came from a study of cytomegalovirus exposure and HLA in healthy donors. Germline V gives CDR1 MDHEN, CDR2 SYDVKM. This CDR3 is built from 14 residues. The V and J ends lost 6 bases and 0 bases, in that order; junction bases with no gene match: 3. Use of 60 Vbeta and 13 Jbeta primers characterized the PCR. Original methodology: Later, 65 million to 90 million unique TCR beta chains were counted in an analysis, and roughly 10 million of them were shared. Assay: immunoSEQ multiplex PCR; the TCRdb copy retains only in-frame clones and omits some. The V and J calls and the clone size are those of that table, but D and trimming were determined from the DNA. The sample yields about 93,000 clones, 82% seen once. Whole-study results and caveats: Exclusion applied to some V segments, including TRBV6-2 and TRBV6-3, as they were indistinguishable. Fewer N-insertions (relative to the approximately 670-donor mean) were reportedly seen in an Asian-associated ancestry cluster in a later analysis. TCR sequences were mostly rare, though some public TCRs occurred in many donors.

This clone appeared once. Its antigen is still unknown. Input material: PBMCs. The receptor's source is a man in his fifties or sixties in good health and CMV-seronegative. The chain combines TRBV28 with TRBJ1-2; TRBD1 matches at 8 bases. CDR3 DNA sequence: TGTGCCAGCAGCCAGACAGGGGCTAACTATGGCTACACCTTC. Protein sequence: CASSQTGANYGYTF.